This entry concerns a single TCR beta chain. Its antigen remains unknown. This sample's time point: newly diagnosed GD, antithyroid drugs for less than 3 months. The authors made the TCR library using RNA they extracted from PBMCs. Staff drew around 10 milliliters of peripheral blood into EDTA tubes. This sample is drawn from a study of regulatory T cells in long-lasting Graves disease. Overall study results and limits: Persistent patients had more shared public clonotypes (under 3,000) than new patients (966). Patients with persistent Graves' had lower TCR diversity than newly diagnosed patients.

The CDR3 loop spans 15 amino acids. Germline loops: CDR1 SGHKS, CDR2 YYEKEE (reference sequence). V dropped 5 bases and J dropped 3; count of bases not matched to a gene: 10. Researchers made TCR beta libraries by using iRepertoire HTBI primers and running Arm-PCR on CDR3 regions. Per the original data handling: Identification of gene segments yielded approximately 62 TRBV and 12 to 15 TRBJ across samples. Using its own MiXCR run on the multiplex PCR reads, TCRdb lists one record per CDR3 protein. The V and J calls and clone size are TCRdb's, not the authors'. This sample has about 240,000 distinct CDR3 sequences; roughly a fifth occur once, and the top ten carry roughly 13%.

The source is a female donor with Graves disease. The chain couples TRBV5-5 to TRBJ2-7, with 8 bases lining up with TRBD1. The input for sequencing was peripheral blood mononuclear cells (PBMCs), taken at new diagnosis, from a patient treated with antithyroid drugs. The CDR3 protein is CASRPGTGEFYEQYF. The CDR3 nucleotides are TGTGCCAGCAGACCCGGGACAGGCGAATTCTACGAGCAGTACTTC.